This T cell receptor (beta chain) is from a study of blood T cell repertoires in COVID-19. Turning to the study itself: Collection of acute and convalescent COVID-19 samples took place in the United States, Italy and Spain. The cDNA or gDNA used as material had been derived from T cells, B-cell-depleted T cells, or PBMCs.

The authors' processing: For nucleated cells, counts were estimated from reference gene primer amplification. The repertoire was sequenced with immunoSEQ multiplex PCR; TCRdb's copy has only in-frame clones and lacks some. V and J calls and clone size are as listed in that table; D and trimming were resolved from the DNA. The data hold roughly 61,000 clones, with 75% to 95% observed a single time. Trimming cost V 6 bases and J 7 bases; bases outside gene matches: 3. Germline loops: CDR1 ENHRY, CDR2 SYGVKD. This CDR3 region has 13 residues. This clonotype was obtained from a man in his 60s with acute or convalescent COVID-19. The source material was peripheral blood. The gene calls are TRBV10-3 and TRBJ1-6; 7 bases are shared with TRBD1. The CDR3 DNA follows: TGTGCCATCAGGGGACAGACCAATTCACCCCTCCACTTT. It is translated as CAIRGQTNSPLHF.